Each of the 31 T cell receptor beta chains below was sequenced from the same sample in a study of monozygotic twins with inflammatory bowel disease. TCRdb re-analyzed the 5' RACE reads; it lists each CDR3 protein once, without DNA. There are approximately 400,000 distinct CDR3 sequences in the sample, with 2% to 3% held by the top ten. The specimen sequenced was blood. These receptor sequences come from a human donor with ulcerative colitis or Crohn's disease, or a healthy co-twin of an affected twin (not recorded which).

This chain uses TRBV28 with TRBJ2-5; TCRdb selects TRBD1, and the lack of DNA leaves this call unchecked. The germline V gene encodes CDR1 MDHEN and CDR2 SYDVKM. This CDR3 spans 15 amino acids. The CDR3 sequence is CASTRGQGGGETQYF.

The chain is built from TRBV7-6 and TRBJ2-1; the TCRdb call, TRBD1, lacks DNA for checking. The CDR3 is made up of 15 amino acids. CDR1 is SGHVS, CDR2 FNYEAQ, per germline. The CDR3 reads CASSLALAGDNEQFF. Full variable domain (outside the CDR3, taken from reference TRBV7-6 and TRBJ2-1): GAGVSQSPRYKVTKRGQDVALRCDPISGHVSLYWYRQALGQGPEFLTYFNYEAQQDKSGLPNDRFSAERPEGSISTLTIQRTEQRDSAMYRCASSLALAGDNEQFFGPGTRLTVL.

The chain recombines TRBV25-1 with TRBJ2-3; no DNA is available, so the TRBD1 call from TCRdb remains unchecked. The CDR3 sequence is 17 residues long. Germline CDR1 MGHDK, CDR2 SYGVNS. CDR3 residues: CASSSQGQGRGTDTQYF.

The chain has TRBV5-1 and TRBJ1-1. The CDR3 is 16 residues long. CDR1 and CDR2 from the germline V gene are SGHRS and YFSETQ. CDR3 in amino acids: CASSLAARQGGTEAFF.

The rearrangement links TRBV6-2 or TRBV6-3 to TRBJ2-1; the D gene TCRdb calls, TRBD2, cannot be checked with no DNA. This CDR3 region has 17 residues. Per germline, CDR1 MNHEY and CDR2 SVGEGT. CDR3 sequence: CASSPSLAERAYNEQFF.

The chain combines TRBV3-1 with TRBJ1-1. CDR3 size: 13 residues. Germline V gene sequence: CDR1 LGHDT, CDR2 YNNKEL (reference sequence). The CDR3 is CASSQRSGIEAFF.

The chain is built from TRBV4-3 and TRBJ2-7. The CDR3 covers 15 residues. From germline, CDR1 is LGHNA and CDR2 YSLEER. CDR3 sequence reads: CASSQAIGTTYEQYF.

V and J are TRBV9 and TRBJ2-2; TCRdb gives TRBD1 as the D gene, but with no DNA this cannot be confirmed. The CDR3 runs to 15 residues. Germline V gene lookup returns CDR1 SGDLS and CDR2 YYNGEE. This CDR3 reads CASSVGQGNTGELFF.

The gene calls are TRBV6-1 and TRBJ1-6; the TCRdb call, TRBD1, lacks DNA for checking. Germline CDR1 is MNHNS and CDR2 is SASEGT. This CDR3 region has 15 residues. CDR3 residues: CASRVQGNQDSPLHF.

The chain recombines TRBV27 with TRBJ2-7. The CDR3 spans 15 residues. Germline CDR1 MNHEY, CDR2 SMNVEV (reference sequence). This CDR3 is CASRRQAQSSYEQYF.

V usage is TRBV11-2 and J usage is TRBJ1-6; TCRdb indicates TRBD1, and absent DNA this call remains unverified. This CDR3 contains 14 residues. Germline CDR1 and CDR2: SGHAT and FQNNGV. The CDR3 reads CASRPGRQNSPLHF.

The CDR3 region is CASWNPGTGGYEQYF. This chain links TRBV6-1 with TRBJ2-7; as DNA is missing, the TRBD1 call by TCRdb cannot be tested. This CDR3 spans 15 amino acids. The V gene's germline CDR1 is MNHNS and CDR2 SASEGT.

V is TRBV19 and J is TRBJ1-1. Per germline, CDR1 LNHDA and CDR2 SQIVND (reference sequence). This CDR3 region has 13 residues. This chain's CDR3 is CASRSRILTEAFF.

The chain couples TRBV5-1 to TRBJ1-4; without DNA, the TCRdb call of TRBD1 cannot be checked. This CDR3 is 16 amino acids long. Germline-derived CDR1 and CDR2 are SGHRS and YFSETQ. The CDR3: CASSSGQGSGSEKLFF.

V and J are TRBV7-6 and TRBJ2-3. Germline-derived CDR1 and CDR2 are SGHVS and FNYEAQ. The CDR3 consists of 12 residues. The CDR3 spells CASSLGADTQYF.

The J gene is TRBJ2-6, the V gene TRBV10-3; TCRdb lists TRBD1, though no DNA is available to test this call. This CDR3 is built from 16 residues. CDR1 ENHRY and CDR2 SYGVKD come from the germline V gene. CDR3: CAISVGSGSGANVLTF.

The V and J genes are TRBV7-2 and TRBJ2-7; checking the TCRdb D call of TRBD2 is not possible without DNA. Germline V lookup: CDR1 SGHTA, CDR2 FQGNSA. The CDR3 runs 12 residues. CDR3: CASSLAWAGPYF.

The chain employs TRBV5-6 and TRBJ2-4; there is no DNA to check the TCRdb D call of TRBD2. CDR3 length equals 16 residues. Germline V gene sequence: CDR1 SGHDT, CDR2 YYEEEE. The CDR3 is CASSLFQSSGGNIQYF.

The chain is built from TRBV29-1 and TRBJ2-3; there is no DNA to check the TCRdb D call of TRBD2. The CDR3 sequence is 18 residues long. From germline, CDR1 is SQVTM and CDR2 ANQGSEA. CDR3 protein: CSVEEDGRFSGRGDTQYF.

The chain carries TRBV7-2 and TRBJ2-2; lacking DNA, the TRBD2 call made by TCRdb goes unchecked. The CDR3 is made up of 16 amino acids. Germline assignment: CDR1 SGHTA and CDR2 FQGNSA. The CDR3 protein is CASSSYSGRNTGELFF.

V is TRBV2 and J is TRBJ2-5; TCRdb picks TRBD2, but there is no DNA to check that call. CDR3 length: 12 residues. Germline V gene data show CDR1 as SNHLY and CDR2 as FYNNEI. This CDR3 reads CASSSGLGAQYF.

The chain couples TRBV20-1 to TRBJ2-1. The CDR3 length is 11 residues. CDR1 and CDR2 (germline): DFQATT, SNEGSKA (reference sequence). The CDR3 loop reads CSARESWEQFF.

This chain connects TRBV4-1 to TRBJ2-7; lacking DNA, the TRBD2 call made by TCRdb goes unchecked. The germline CDR1 and CDR2 sequences are MGHRA and YSYEKL. The CDR3 runs 14 residues. The CDR3 sequence is CASSQVESSGGEYF.

The chain links TRBV15 to TRBJ2-3; the D call of TRBD1 rests on TCRdb alone, since no DNA is present to check it. The CDR3 length is 12 residues. Germline CDR1 and CDR2: LNHNV and YYDKDF (reference sequence). The CDR3 is CATSPDIYTQYF.

The chain has TRBV4-3 and TRBJ1-1; TCRdb outputs TRBD1, but without DNA this stays unchecked. This CDR3 has 13 residues. Germline V lookup: CDR1 LGHNA, CDR2 YSLEER. CDR3: CASSQVQDTEAFF.

The chain joins TRBV25-1 to TRBJ1-1; TCRdb picks TRBD1, but there is no DNA to check that call. Germline CDR1 and CDR2: MGHDK and SYGVNS. The CDR3 is 14 residues long. CDR3: CASTLGPSGAEAFF.

This sequence joins TRBV30 and TRBJ2-7; the TCRdb call, TRBD2, lacks DNA for checking. Germline V gene lookup returns CDR1 GTSNPN and CDR2 SVGIG (reference sequence). The CDR3 sequence is 13 residues long. The CDR3 reads CAWAEGRDWEQYF.

The V and J genes are TRBV10-3 and TRBJ2-1; lacking DNA, the TRBD1 call made by TCRdb goes unchecked. The CDR3 length is 17 residues. In germline, CDR1 is ENHRY, CDR2 SYGVKD. This chain's CDR3 is CAISESGTGKGYNEQFF.

CDR3 amino acids: CASRRDRGDNQPQHF. This chain joins TRBV2 and TRBJ1-5; TCRdb picks TRBD1, but there is no DNA to check that call. CDR3 length: 15 amino acids. The V gene's germline CDR1 is SNHLY and CDR2 FYNNEI.

The chain uses TRBV5-5 and TRBJ2-1; TCRdb lists TRBD1, though no DNA is available to test this call. Looked up from germline, CDR1 is SGHKS and CDR2 is YYEKEE (reference sequence). There are 16 residues in the CDR3. The CDR3 protein is CASSGRTGDPNNEQFF. Together with reference TRBV5-5 and TRBJ2-1, the CDR3 gives the full variable domain: DAGVTQSPTHLIKTRGQQVTLRCSPISGHKSVSWYQQVLGQGPQFIFQYYEKEERGRGNFPDRFSARQFPNYSSELNVNALLLGDSALYLCASSGRTGDPNNEQFFGPGTRLTVL.

The chain has TRBV7-8 and TRBJ2-2. CDR1 and CDR2 (germline): SGHVS, FQNEAQ. The CDR3 is 11 amino acids. The CDR3 here is CASSSAWELFF.